This TCR beta chain was sequenced for a study of regulatory T cells in long-lasting Graves disease. Regarding the study as a whole: Study was limited to peripheral blood, excluding thyroid tissue.

A remark on this clonotype: As yet, its antigen is unknown.

The CDR3 has 19 amino acids. The germline CDR1 and CDR2 sequences are SGHNT and YENEEA. Trimming shortened V by 5 bases and J by 0 bases, and 22 bases separated the two germline ends. Researchers made TCR beta libraries by using iRepertoire HTBI primers and running Arm-PCR on CDR3 regions. TCRdb processed the multiplex PCR reads anew with MiXCR; each CDR3 protein has one entry. Of approximately 250,000 distinct CDR3 sequences listed, about 18% are singletons. The time point here: newly diagnosed GD, antithyroid drugs for less than 3 months. The TCR library was made from RNA that had been extracted from PBMCs in TRIzol.

The chain uses TRBV11-3 and TRBJ2-2, with D perhaps matching TRBD1 or TRBD2 (6 bases each). The sample in question was peripheral blood mononuclear cells (PBMCs), obtained at new diagnosis, from a patient treated with antithyroid drugs. This TCR derives from a female donor with Graves disease. The CDR3 sequence: CASSPSGGTNQSNTGELFF. The CDR3, as DNA: TGTGCCAGCAGCCCCTCCGGCGGGACAAACCAATCGAACACCGGGGAGCTGTTTTTT.